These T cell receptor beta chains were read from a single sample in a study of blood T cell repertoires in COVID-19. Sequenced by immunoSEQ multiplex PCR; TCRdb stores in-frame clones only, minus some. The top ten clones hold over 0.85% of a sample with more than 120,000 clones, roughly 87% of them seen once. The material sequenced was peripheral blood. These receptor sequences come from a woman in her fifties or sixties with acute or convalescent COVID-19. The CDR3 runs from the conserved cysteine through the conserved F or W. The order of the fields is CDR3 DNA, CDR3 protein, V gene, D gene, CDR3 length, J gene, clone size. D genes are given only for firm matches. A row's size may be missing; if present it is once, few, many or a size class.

DNA: TGTGCCACCAGGTACAGCCCTTCGAATGAGCAGTTCTTC
CDR3: CATRYSPSNEQFF
V: TRBV15
D: -
length: 13
J: TRBJ2-1
size: -

DNA: TGCGCCAGCTTTATCAGCCCGGGACAGGGGAACTATGGCTACACCTTC
CDR3: CASFISPGQGNYGYTF
V: TRBV5-1
D: TRBD1
length: 16
J: TRBJ1-2
size: -

DNA: TGTGCCAGTAGTATTGGGGGGTGGGCGAGAAACACCATATATTTT
CDR3: CASSIGGWARNTIYF
V: TRBV19
D: -
length: 15
J: TRBJ1-3
size: -

DNA: TGTGCCAGCAGCTCGACAGGGAGATACTTTAATGAAAAACTGTTTTTT
CDR3: CASSSTGRYFNEKLFF
V: TRBV28
D: TRBD1
length: 16
J: TRBJ1-4
size: -

DNA: TGTGCCAGCAGTTACTCGATGGGAGCCACTGAAGCTTTCTTT
CDR3: CASSYSMGATEAFF
V: TRBV6-5
D: -
length: 14
J: TRBJ1-1
size: -

DNA: TGTGCCTCGCGATACAGGAGTATTAATTCACCCCTCCACTTT
CDR3: CASRYRSINSPLHF
V: TRBV19
D: -
length: 14
J: TRBJ1-6
size: -

DNA: TGTGCCAGCAGCTTCCAGGTCAGGCCAGGGGATGGCTACACCTTC
CDR3: CASSFQVRPGDGYTF
V: TRBV7-9
D: -
length: 15
J: TRBJ1-2
size: -

DNA: TGTGCCAGCAGCCAAGATGGAGGGATCGGTATAGATACGCAGTATTTT
CDR3: CASSQDGGIGIDTQYF
V: TRBV4-2
D: -
length: 16
J: TRBJ2-3
size: -

DNA: TGCGCCAGCAGCTTGGTAGTTAGCCGTACCGGGGAGCTGTTTTTT
CDR3: CASSLVVSRTGELFF
V: TRBV5-1
D: -
length: 15
J: TRBJ2-2
size: -

DNA: TGCGCCAGCAGCTTTGGACAGGGGATAACTGAAGCTTTCTTT
CDR3: CASSFGQGITEAFF
V: TRBV5-1
D: TRBD1
length: 14
J: TRBJ1-1
size: -

DNA: TGTGCCAGCTCACCACAGAGGGGGCAAGGGTATGGTCAGCCCCAGCATTTT
CDR3: CASSPQRGQGYGQPQHF
V: TRBV18
D: TRBD1
length: 17
J: TRBJ1-5
size: -

DNA: TGTGCTAGTGGTTTGGTGAGACTAGCGGGAGTCACTGCAAATGAGCAGTTCTTC
CDR3: CASGLVRLAGVTANEQFF
V: TRBV12-5
D: TRBD2
length: 18
J: TRBJ2-1
size: -

DNA: TGTGCCAGCAGCTTAGGCTCGGGTAGGGGTGTAGAGACCCAGTACTTC
CDR3: CASSLGSGRGVETQYF
V: TRBV7-9
D: -
length: 16
J: TRBJ2-5
size: -

DNA: TGCAGCGTTGTCGGGAATAGCAATCAGCCCCAGCATTTT
CDR3: CSVVGNSNQPQHF
V: TRBV29-1
D: -
length: 13
J: TRBJ1-5
size: -

DNA: TGCGCCAGCAGCATGGACAGAAACTATGGCTACACCTTC
CDR3: CASSMDRNYGYTF
V: TRBV10-2
D: -
length: 13
J: TRBJ1-2
size: -

DNA: TGTGCCAGCAGCCGGGGACAGGAGGTTGAAGCTTTCTTT
CDR3: CASSRGQEVEAFF
V: TRBV7-8
D: TRBD1
length: 13
J: TRBJ1-1
size: few

DNA: TGTGCCAGCACCCGGGATGGGACCCAGTACTTC
CDR3: CASTRDGTQYF
V: TRBV12-3/TRBV12-4
D: -
length: 11
J: TRBJ2-5
size: -

DNA: TGTGCCAGCAGCCAAGCCTCCGAGCAGTACTTC
CDR3: CASSQASEQYF
V: TRBV3-1/TRBV3-2
D: -
length: 11
J: TRBJ2-7
size: once

DNA: TGTGCCAGCTCACCGACATCAGGGTACAATGAGCAGTTCTTC
CDR3: CASSPTSGYNEQFF
V: TRBV18
D: -
length: 14
J: TRBJ2-1
size: -

DNA: TGCGCCAGCAGCTTGGACGGACACTCAAGTGAGAACACCATATATTTT
CDR3: CASSLDGHSSENTIYF
V: TRBV5-1
D: -
length: 16
J: TRBJ1-3
size: -

DNA: TGTGCCAGCAGTGAACTAACCCAGCCCCAGCATTTT
CDR3: CASSELTQPQHF
V: TRBV6-1
D: -
length: 12
J: TRBJ1-5
size: -

DNA: TGCAGCGTACAAACAGGGGGTGACGGCTACACCTTC
CDR3: CSVQTGGDGYTF
V: TRBV29-1
D: TRBD1
length: 12
J: TRBJ1-2
size: -

DNA: TGTGCCAGCAGCTTTATAGCGGGGGGTAACAATGAGCAGTTCTTC
CDR3: CASSFIAGGNNEQFF
V: TRBV11-3
D: TRBD2
length: 15
J: TRBJ2-1
size: once

DNA: TGTGCCAGCAGCTTACGGTTTAGCTCCTACAATGAGCAGTTCTTC
CDR3: CASSLRFSSYNEQFF
V: TRBV7-6
D: -
length: 15
J: TRBJ2-1
size: -

DNA: TGTGCCAGCAGTGAAGGGCTGACTAGCGGGATTCCCGATGAGCAGTTCTTC
CDR3: CASSEGLTSGIPDEQFF
V: TRBV6-4
D: TRBD2
length: 17
J: TRBJ2-1
size: -

DNA: TGTGCCAGCAGCAATGGGGGGGGAACTAATGAAAAACTGTTTTTT
CDR3: CASSNGGGTNEKLFF
V: TRBV21-1
D: -
length: 15
J: TRBJ1-4
size: -

DNA: TGTGCCAGCAGTTCTCAGGGTGATGGCTACACCTTC
CDR3: CASSSQGDGYTF
V: TRBV27
D: -
length: 12
J: TRBJ1-2
size: -

DNA: TGTGCCAGCGGTAGACAGGGGGCGCCTACTAATGAAAAACTGTTTTTT
CDR3: CASGRQGAPTNEKLFF
V: TRBV28
D: TRBD1
length: 16
J: TRBJ1-4
size: -

DNA: TGTGCCAGCAGCTTAGCGAAATCACTAGCGGGATGGGGAGAGACCCAGTACTTC
CDR3: CASSLAKSLAGWGETQYF
V: TRBV7-9
D: TRBD2
length: 18
J: TRBJ2-5
size: -

DNA: TGTGCCAGCGGCCCTATACTAGCGGGAGGGCAAGAGACCCAGTACTTC
CDR3: CASGPILAGGQETQYF
V: TRBV5-8
D: TRBD2
length: 16
J: TRBJ2-5
size: -

DNA: TGTGCCAGCAGGCCACAGGGAAACTATGGCTACACCTTC
CDR3: CASRPQGNYGYTF
V: TRBV13
D: -
length: 13
J: TRBJ1-2
size: -

DNA: TGTGCCATCCGGGACACCAGCAATCAGCCCCAGCATTTT
CDR3: CAIRDTSNQPQHF
V: TRBV10-3
D: -
length: 13
J: TRBJ1-5
size: -

DNA: TGTGCCAGCAGCGCGCGACAGGGTTTCTACAATGAGCAGTTCTTC
CDR3: CASSARQGFYNEQFF
V: TRBV9
D: TRBD1
length: 15
J: TRBJ2-1
size: -

DNA: TGTGCCAGCAGCGTAGCGCTAGCGCCGTCCTACGAGCAGTACTTC
CDR3: CASSVALAPSYEQYF
V: TRBV9
D: -
length: 15
J: TRBJ2-7
size: -

DNA: TGTGCCAGCAGCCAAGTGGCTAACACTGAAGCTTTCTTT
CDR3: CASSQVANTEAFF
V: TRBV14
D: -
length: 13
J: TRBJ1-1
size: -

DNA: TGTGCCAGCAGCCAAGATAGGACTAGGGGAGATACGCAGTATTTT
CDR3: CASSQDRTRGDTQYF
V: TRBV3-1/TRBV3-2
D: TRBD2
length: 15
J: TRBJ2-3
size: -

DNA: TGTGCCAGCAGCTTGGCCTTGTATAATTCACCCCTCCACTTT
CDR3: CASSLALYNSPLHF
V: TRBV5-6
D: -
length: 14
J: TRBJ1-6
size: -

DNA: TGTGCCACCAGTGATATATTGGTCGCCAGGGGAAACACCATATATTTT
CDR3: CATSDILVARGNTIYF
V: TRBV24-1
D: -
length: 16
J: TRBJ1-3
size: -

DNA: TGTGCCAGCAGCCCCCACAGCGGGAGGGCAACTAATGAAAAACTGTTTTTT
CDR3: CASSPHSGRATNEKLFF
V: TRBV7-9
D: -
length: 17
J: TRBJ1-4
size: -

DNA: TGTGCCAGCGGGGACAGAAGCTCCTACGAGCAGTACTTC
CDR3: CASGDRSSYEQYF
V: TRBV3-1/TRBV3-2
D: TRBD1
length: 13
J: TRBJ2-7
size: -

DNA: TGTGCCAGCTCCCAGGGTGCGAGCAACGAGCAGTACTTC
CDR3: CASSQGASNEQYF
V: TRBV18
D: -
length: 13
J: TRBJ2-7
size: -

DNA: TGTGCCAGCAGCCCGCCCCTCCACTTT
CDR3: CASSPPLHF
V: TRBV27
D: -
length: 9
J: TRBJ1-6
size: -

DNA: TGCAGCGTTGGGTCTACAGGTTACACTGAAGCTTTCTTT
CDR3: CSVGSTGYTEAFF
V: TRBV29-1
D: -
length: 13
J: TRBJ1-1
size: -